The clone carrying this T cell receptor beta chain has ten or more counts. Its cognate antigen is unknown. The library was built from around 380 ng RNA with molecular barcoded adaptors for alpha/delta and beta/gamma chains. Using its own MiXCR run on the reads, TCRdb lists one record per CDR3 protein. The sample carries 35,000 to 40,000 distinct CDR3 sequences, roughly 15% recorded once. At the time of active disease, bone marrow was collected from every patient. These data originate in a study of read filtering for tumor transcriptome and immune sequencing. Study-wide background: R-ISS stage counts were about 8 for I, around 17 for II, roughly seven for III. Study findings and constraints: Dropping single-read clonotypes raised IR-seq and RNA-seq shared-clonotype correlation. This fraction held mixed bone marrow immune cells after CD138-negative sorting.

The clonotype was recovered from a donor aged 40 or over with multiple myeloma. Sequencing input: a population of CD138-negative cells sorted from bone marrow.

CDR3 DNA: TGCGCCAGCAGCTGGGTGGGGACAGGGGAGACCCAGTACTTC. Encoded protein: CASSWVGTGETQYF. The V gene is TRBV5-1, the J gene TRBJ2-5; 9 nucleotides agree with TRBD1. Trimming at V came to 3 bases and at J to 5 bases, leaving 5 bases not matched to a gene. This CDR3 region has 14 residues. Germline V gene data show CDR1 as SGHRS and CDR2 as YFSETQ.